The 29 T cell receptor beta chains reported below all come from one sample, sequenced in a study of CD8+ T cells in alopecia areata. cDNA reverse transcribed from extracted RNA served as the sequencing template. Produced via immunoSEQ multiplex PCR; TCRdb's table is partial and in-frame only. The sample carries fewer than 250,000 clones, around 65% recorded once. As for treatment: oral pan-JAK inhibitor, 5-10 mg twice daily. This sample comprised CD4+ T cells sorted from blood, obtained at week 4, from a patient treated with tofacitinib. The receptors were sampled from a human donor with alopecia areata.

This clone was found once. CDR3 region: CASGRPSGEETQYF. In DNA, the CDR3 is TGTGCTAGTGGTCGCCCTAGCGGGGAGGAGACCCAGTACTTC. The genes are TRBV12-5 and TRBJ2-5, with 9 bases identical to TRBD2. V trimming: 5 bases; J trimming: 5 bases; junction bases outside the gene matches: 6. There are 14 residues in the CDR3. CDR1 is LGHNT, CDR2 FRNRAP, per germline.

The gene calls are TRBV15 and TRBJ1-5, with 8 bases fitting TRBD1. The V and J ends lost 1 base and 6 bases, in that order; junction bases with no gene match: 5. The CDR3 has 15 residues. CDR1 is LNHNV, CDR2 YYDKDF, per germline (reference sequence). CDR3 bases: TGTGCCACCAGCAGAGGGGGCCAGGGGGCTCAGCCCCAGCATTTT. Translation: CATSRGGQGAQPQHF.

The CDR3 region has the DNA TGTGCCAGCAGCTTAGACAGGAATTCCTACGAGCAGTACTTC. Its protein product is CASSLDRNSYEQYF. The chain recombines TRBV7-2 with TRBJ2-7; TRBD1 is a possible D gene (5 bases). Per germline, CDR1 SGHTA and CDR2 FQGNSA. The CDR3 spans 14 residues. V shed 1 base and J shed 1 base, with 8 bases lying between them.

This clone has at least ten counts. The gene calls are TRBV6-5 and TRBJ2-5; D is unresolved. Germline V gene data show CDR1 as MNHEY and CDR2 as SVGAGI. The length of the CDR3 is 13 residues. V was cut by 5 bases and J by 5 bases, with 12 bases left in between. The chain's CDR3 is CASSPEFAETQYF. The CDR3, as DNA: TGTGCCAGCAGTCCCGAGTTTGCCGAGACCCAGTACTTC.

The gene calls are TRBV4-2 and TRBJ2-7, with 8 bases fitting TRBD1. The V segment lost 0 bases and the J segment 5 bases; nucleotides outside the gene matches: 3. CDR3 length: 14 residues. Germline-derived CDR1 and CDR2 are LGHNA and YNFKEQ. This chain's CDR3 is CASSQDLQGDEQYF. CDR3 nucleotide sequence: TGTGCCAGCAGCCAAGATCTACAGGGGGACGAGCAGTACTTC.

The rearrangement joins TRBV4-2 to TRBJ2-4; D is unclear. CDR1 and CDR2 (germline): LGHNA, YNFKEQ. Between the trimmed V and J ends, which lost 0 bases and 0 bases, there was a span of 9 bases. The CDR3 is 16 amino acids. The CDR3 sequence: CASSQDRQLAKNIQYF. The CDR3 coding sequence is TGTGCCAGCAGCCAAGATCGTCAGCTAGCCAAAAACATTCAGTACTTC.

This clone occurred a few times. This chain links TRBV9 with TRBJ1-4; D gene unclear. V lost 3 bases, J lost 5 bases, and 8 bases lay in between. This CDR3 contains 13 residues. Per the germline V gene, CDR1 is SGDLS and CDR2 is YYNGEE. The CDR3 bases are TGTGCCAGCAGCGCTACATCAAATGAAAAACTGTTTTTT. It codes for CASSATSNEKLFF.

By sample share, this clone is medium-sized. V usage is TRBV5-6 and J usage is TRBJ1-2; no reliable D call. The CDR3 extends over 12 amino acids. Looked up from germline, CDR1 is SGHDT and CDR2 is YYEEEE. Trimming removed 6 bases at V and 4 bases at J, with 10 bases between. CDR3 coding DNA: TGTGCCAGCACCCAGGAGTCCTATGGCTACACCTTC. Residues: CASTQESYGYTF.

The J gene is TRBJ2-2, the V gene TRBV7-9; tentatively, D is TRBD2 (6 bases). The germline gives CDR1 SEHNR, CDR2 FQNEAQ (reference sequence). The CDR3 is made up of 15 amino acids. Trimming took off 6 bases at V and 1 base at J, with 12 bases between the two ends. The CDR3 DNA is TGTGCCAGCAGTCAATCCGGGGGGAACACCGGGGAGCTGTTTTTT. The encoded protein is CASSQSGGNTGELFF.

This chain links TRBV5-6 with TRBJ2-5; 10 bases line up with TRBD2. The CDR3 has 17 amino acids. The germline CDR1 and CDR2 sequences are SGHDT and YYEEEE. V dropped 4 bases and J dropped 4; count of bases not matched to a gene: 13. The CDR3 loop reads CASSPVAGGPGTETQYF. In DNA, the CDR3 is TGTGCCAGCAGCCCGGTAGCGGGGGGCCCCGGCACAGAGACCCAGTACTTC.

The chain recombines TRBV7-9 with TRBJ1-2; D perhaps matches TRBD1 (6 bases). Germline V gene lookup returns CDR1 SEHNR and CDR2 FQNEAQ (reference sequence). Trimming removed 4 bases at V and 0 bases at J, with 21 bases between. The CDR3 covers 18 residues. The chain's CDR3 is CASSSRIETGDTNYGYTF. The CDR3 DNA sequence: TGTGCCAGCAGCTCTCGAATTGAGACAGGAGATACTAACTATGGCTACACCTTC.

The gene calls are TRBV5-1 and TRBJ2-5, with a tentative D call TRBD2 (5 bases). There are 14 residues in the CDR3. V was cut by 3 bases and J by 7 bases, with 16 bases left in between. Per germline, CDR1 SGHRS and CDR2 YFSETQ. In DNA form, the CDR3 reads TGCGCCAGCAGCTCGGACTTGCCCCGTAGGACCCAGTACTTC. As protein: CASSSDLPRRTQYF.

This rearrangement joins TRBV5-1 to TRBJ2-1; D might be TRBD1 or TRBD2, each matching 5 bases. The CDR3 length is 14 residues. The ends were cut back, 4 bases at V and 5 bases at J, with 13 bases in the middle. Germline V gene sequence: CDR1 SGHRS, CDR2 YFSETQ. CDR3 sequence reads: CASSLLSGHNEQFF. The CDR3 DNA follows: TGCGCCAGCAGCCTGCTCTCGGGACACAATGAGCAGTTCTTC.

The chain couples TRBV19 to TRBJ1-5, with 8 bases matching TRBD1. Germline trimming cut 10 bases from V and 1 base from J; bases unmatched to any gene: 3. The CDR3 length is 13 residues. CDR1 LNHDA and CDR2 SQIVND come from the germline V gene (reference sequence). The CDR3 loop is CAIDRGSNQPQHF. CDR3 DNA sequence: TGTGCCATTGACAGGGGAAGCAATCAGCCCCAGCATTTT.

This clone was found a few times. The CDR3 DNA follows: TGTGCCAGCAGCCCCAGCACAGGGGGCACTCAGCCCCAGCATTTT. Protein: CASSPSTGGTQPQHF. V is TRBV7-2 and J is TRBJ1-5, with 9 bases fitting TRBD1. CDR3 length: 15 amino acids. J lost 6 bases, V lost 5 bases, and 8 bases had no gene match. Germline CDR1 reads SGHTA; CDR2 reads FQGNSA.

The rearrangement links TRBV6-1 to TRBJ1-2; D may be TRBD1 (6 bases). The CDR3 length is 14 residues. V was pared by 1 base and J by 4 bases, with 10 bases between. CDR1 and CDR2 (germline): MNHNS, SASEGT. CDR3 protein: CASSEDVRGYGYTF. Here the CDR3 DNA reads TGTGCCAGCAGTGAAGACGTCAGGGGCTATGGCTACACCTTC.

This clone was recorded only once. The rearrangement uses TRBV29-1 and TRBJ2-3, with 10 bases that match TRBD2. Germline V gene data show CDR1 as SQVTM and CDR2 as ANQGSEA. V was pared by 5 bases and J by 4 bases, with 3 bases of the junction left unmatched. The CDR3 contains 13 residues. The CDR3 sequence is CSVSGLASDTQYF. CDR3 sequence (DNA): TGCAGCGTTTCGGGACTAGCGTCAGATACGCAGTATTTT.

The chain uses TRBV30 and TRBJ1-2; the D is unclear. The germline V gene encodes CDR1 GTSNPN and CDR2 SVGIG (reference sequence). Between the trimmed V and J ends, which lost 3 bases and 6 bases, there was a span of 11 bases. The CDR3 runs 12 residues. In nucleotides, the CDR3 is TGTGCCTGGAGCGGTGGGATGCATGGCTACACCTTC. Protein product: CAWSGGMHGYTF.

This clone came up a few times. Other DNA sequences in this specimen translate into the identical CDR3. In nucleotides, the CDR3 is TGTGCCAGCAGCGTGGGACAGAACTATGGCTACACCTTC. Encoded protein: CASSVGQNYGYTF. V and J are TRBV7-2 and TRBJ1-2; TRBD1 agrees at 7 bases. The CDR3 is made up of 13 amino acids. CDR1 and CDR2 from the germline V gene are SGHTA and FQGNSA. Losses at the gene ends were 5 bases for V and 2 bases for J; bases not matched to a gene: 2.

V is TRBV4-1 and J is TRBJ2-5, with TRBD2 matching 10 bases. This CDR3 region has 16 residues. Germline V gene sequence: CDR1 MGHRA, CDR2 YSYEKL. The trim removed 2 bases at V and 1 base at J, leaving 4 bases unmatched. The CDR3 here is CASSQSSGGLQETQYF. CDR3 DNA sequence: TGCGCCAGCAGCCAAAGTAGCGGGGGGCTCCAAGAGACCCAGTACTTC.

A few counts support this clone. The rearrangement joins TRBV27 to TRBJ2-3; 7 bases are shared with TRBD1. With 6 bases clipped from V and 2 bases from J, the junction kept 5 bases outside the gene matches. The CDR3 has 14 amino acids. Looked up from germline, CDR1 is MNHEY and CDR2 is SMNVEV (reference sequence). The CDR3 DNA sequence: TGTGCCAGCAGAAAGGGGGCTCTCACAGATACGCAGTATTTT. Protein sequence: CASRKGALTDTQYF.

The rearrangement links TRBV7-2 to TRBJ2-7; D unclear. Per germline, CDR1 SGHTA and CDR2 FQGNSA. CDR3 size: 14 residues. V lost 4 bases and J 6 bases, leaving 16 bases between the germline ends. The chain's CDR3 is CASSSTRTPSEQYF. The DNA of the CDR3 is TGTGCCAGCAGCTCCACCCGAACCCCCTCCGAGCAGTACTTC.

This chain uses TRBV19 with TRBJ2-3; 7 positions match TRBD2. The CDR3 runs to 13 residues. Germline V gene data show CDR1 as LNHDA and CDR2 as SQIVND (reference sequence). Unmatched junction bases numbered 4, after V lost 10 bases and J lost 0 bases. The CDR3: CAIASGSTDTQYF. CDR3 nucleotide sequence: TGTGCCATCGCTAGCGGTAGCACAGATACGCAGTATTTT.

CDR3 coding DNA: TGTGCCAGCAGCTTGGGATCTCGGAAAGGAGAGACCCAGTACTTC. Protein sequence: CASSLGSRKGETQYF. This sequence joins TRBV5-4 and TRBJ2-5; D remains unclear. The V gene lost 0 bases and the J gene lost 4 bases, with 13 bases spanning the gap. CDR1 and CDR2 (germline): SGHNT, YYREEE (reference sequence). The CDR3 spans 15 residues.

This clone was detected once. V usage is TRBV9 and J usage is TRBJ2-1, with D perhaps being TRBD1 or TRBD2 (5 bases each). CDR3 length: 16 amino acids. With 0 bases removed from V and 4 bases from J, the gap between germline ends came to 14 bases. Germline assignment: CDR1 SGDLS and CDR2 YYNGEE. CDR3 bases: TGTGCCAGCAGCGTAGTAGGGGCGGGTACGTACAATGAGCAGTTCTTC. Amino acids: CASSVVGAGTYNEQFF.

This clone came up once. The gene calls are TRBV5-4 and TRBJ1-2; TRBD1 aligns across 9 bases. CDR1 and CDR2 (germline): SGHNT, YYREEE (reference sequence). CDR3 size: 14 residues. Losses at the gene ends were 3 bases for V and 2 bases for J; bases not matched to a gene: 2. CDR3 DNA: TGTGCCAGCAGCTCGGGACAGGGAAACTATGGCTACACCTTC. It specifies CASSSGQGNYGYTF.

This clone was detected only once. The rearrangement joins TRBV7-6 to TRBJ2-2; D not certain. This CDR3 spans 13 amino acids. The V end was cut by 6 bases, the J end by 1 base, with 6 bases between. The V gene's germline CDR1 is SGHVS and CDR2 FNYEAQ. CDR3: CASSPRNTGELFF. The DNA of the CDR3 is TGTGCCAGCAGTCCTCGGAACACCGGGGAGCTGTTTTTT. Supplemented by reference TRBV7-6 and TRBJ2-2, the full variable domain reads GAGVSQSPRYKVTKRGQDVALRCDPISGHVSLYWYRQALGQGPEFLTYFNYEAQQDKSGLPNDRFSAERPEGSISTLTIQRTEQRDSAMYRCASSPRNTGELFFGEGSRLTVL.

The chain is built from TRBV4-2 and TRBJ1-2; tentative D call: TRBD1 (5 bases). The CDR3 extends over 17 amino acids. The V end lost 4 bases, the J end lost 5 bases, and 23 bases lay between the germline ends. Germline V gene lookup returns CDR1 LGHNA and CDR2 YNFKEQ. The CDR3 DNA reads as TGTGCCAGCAGCCTCTCGGGCGCGGGGCCACAAGGTTATGGCTACACCTTC. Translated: CASSLSGAGPQGYGYTF.

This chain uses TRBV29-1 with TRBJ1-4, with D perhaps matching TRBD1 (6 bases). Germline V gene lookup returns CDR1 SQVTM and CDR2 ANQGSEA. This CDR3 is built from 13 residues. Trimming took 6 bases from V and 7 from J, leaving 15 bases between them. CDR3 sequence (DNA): TGCAGCGTCGGAATGGGAGGGGGTGAAAAACTGTTTTTT. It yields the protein CSVGMGGGEKLFF.